The source of this T cell receptor beta chain is a study of blood T cells in healthy people across ages. Regarding the study as a whole: Strongly correlated with naive T cell percentage was TCR beta diversity.

PCR was performed a second time for roughly 7 to 12 cycles using a sample-barcoded 5' primer and a J-beta primer mix. Through a template-switch adaptor with 12 random nucleotides, each cDNA molecule received a tag. One entry per CDR3 protein, called by TCRdb with MiXCR from the 5' RACE reads. The data show over a million distinct CDR3 sequences, approximately 42% seen once. Per sample, extraction of total RNA gave at least 5.5 micrograms in every case. As regards this clonotype: Its antigen remains unknown.

This receptor was taken from a woman between 18 and 29 years old in good health. Input material: blood.

The CDR3 region is CSALQEYEQYF. The CDR3 DNA sequence: TGCAGTGCACTACAGGAATACGAGCAGTACTTC. The chain combines TRBV20-1 with TRBJ2-7; D may be TRBD1 (5 bases). Germline lookup yields CDR1 DFQATT and CDR2 SNEGSKA (reference sequence). Trimming took 6 bases from V and 4 from J, leaving 10 bases between them. The CDR3 is made up of 11 amino acids.